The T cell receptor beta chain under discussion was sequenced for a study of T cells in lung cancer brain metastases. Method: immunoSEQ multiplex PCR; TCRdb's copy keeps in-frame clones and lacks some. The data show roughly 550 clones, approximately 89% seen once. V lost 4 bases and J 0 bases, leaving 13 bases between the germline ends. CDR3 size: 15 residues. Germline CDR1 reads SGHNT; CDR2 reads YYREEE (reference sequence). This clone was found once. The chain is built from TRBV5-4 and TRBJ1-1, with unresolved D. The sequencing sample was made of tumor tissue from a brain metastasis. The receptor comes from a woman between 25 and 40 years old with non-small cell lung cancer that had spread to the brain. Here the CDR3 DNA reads TGTGCCAGCAGCGACCCTAAGGGCATGAACACTGAAGCTTTCTTT. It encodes CASSDPKGMNTEAFF.